The 20 T cell receptor beta chains presented below share a single source sample, sequenced in a study of blood T cell repertoires in COVID-19. Using immunoSEQ multiplex PCR, the repertoire was profiled, and TCRdb retains in-frame clones only, with some absent. The sample lists about 350,000 clones, about 90% seen once, with under 3% in the top ten. Sequencing was performed on PBMCs or T cells enriched from blood (not recorded which). The receptors originated from a woman in her twenties or thirties who had recovered from COVID-19.

The chain has TRBV5-1 and TRBJ2-5; weak D call: TRBD1 (6 bases). The germline V and J ends were trimmed by 4 bases and 0 bases, with 13 bases remaining between them. The CDR3 consists of 15 residues. Germline V lookup: CDR1 SGHRS, CDR2 YFSETQ. The DNA for the CDR3 is TGCGCCAGCAGCCAACTCCGGGACAACCAAGAGACCCAGTACTTC. It encodes CASSQLRDNQETQYF.

This clone was observed a handful of times. The chain links TRBV11-2 to TRBJ2-7; 10 bases agree with TRBD2. The junction had 6 bases not matched to a gene; V was cut back by 3 bases and J by 4 bases. Germline loops: CDR1 SGHAT, CDR2 FQNNGV. The CDR3 runs 15 residues. The CDR3 loop is CASSLEAGGQYEQYF. The CDR3 DNA reads TGTGCCAGCAGCTTGGAAGCGGGGGGGCAATACGAGCAGTACTTC.

Only one count was recorded for this clone. J is TRBJ1-2 and V is TRBV28; no definite D call. The ends were cut back, 2 bases at V and 2 bases at J, with 6 bases in the middle. The CDR3 covers 13 residues. Germline V gene data show CDR1 as MDHEN and CDR2 as SYDVKM. The DNA of the CDR3 is TGTGCCAGCAGTTTAACCAGGAACTATGGCTACACCTTC. Translated, it gives CASSLTRNYGYTF.

The V and J genes are TRBV23-1 and TRBJ2-7; D perhaps matches TRBD1 (6 bases). TRBV23-1 falls under the ORF class, with uncertain function. V was pared by 1 base and J by 0 bases, with 16 bases between. There are 17 residues in the CDR3. As DNA, the CDR3 is TGCGCCAGCAGTCAATGTGGGATGGGACAAAGCTCCTACGAGCAGTACTTC. Translation gives CASSQCGMGQSSYEQYF.

Regarding this clone: The same CDR3 also results from other DNA sequences found in this sample. The gene calls are TRBV18 and TRBJ1-1, with D possibly TRBD1 on 5 matching bases. Germline CDR1 KGHSH, CDR2 LQKENI. The CDR3 consists of 15 residues. V lost 0 bases to trimming and J lost 5 bases, with 13 bases between them. The CDR3 here is CASSPPGRGGTEAFF. Here the CDR3 DNA reads TGTGCCAGCTCACCACCGGGGAGGGGCGGAACTGAAGCTTTCTTT.

This chain links TRBV5-4 with TRBJ1-5; 11 bases map to TRBD1. The germline V gene has CDR1 SGHNT and CDR2 YYREEE (reference sequence). CDR3 length equals 14 residues. V shed 4 bases, J shed 7 bases, and the junction held 4 bases outside the gene matches. CDR3 in amino acids: CASSDGTGGQPQHF. The CDR3, as DNA: TGTGCCAGCAGCGATGGGACAGGGGGACAGCCCCAGCATTTT.

This chain connects TRBV7-2 to TRBJ2-7, with 8 bases identical to TRBD2. CDR1 and CDR2 (germline): SGHTA, FQGNSA. The CDR3 extends over 16 amino acids. Trimming took 0 bases from V and 1 from J; bases not matched to a gene: 5. DNA for the CDR3: TGTGCCAGCAGCTTAGCAACTAGCGGCCAATCCTACGAGCAGTACTTC. This translates into CASSLATSGQSYEQYF.

V and J are TRBV4-1 and TRBJ2-7; D gene uncertain. Germline assignment: CDR1 MGHRA and CDR2 YSYEKL. CDR3 length: 16 amino acids. The V end lost 0 bases, the J end lost 1 base, and 13 bases lay between the germline ends. The CDR3 sequence: CASSQDRGSQSYEQYF. As DNA, the CDR3 is TGCGCCAGCAGCCAAGATCGCGGCAGTCAGTCCTACGAGCAGTACTTC.

The chain joins TRBV2 to TRBJ1-1, with a weak D call TRBD1 (5 bases). Looked up from germline, CDR1 is SNHLY and CDR2 is FYNNEI. This CDR3 comprises 14 residues. The V end lost 3 bases, the J end lost 4 bases, and 12 bases lay between the germline ends. The chain's CDR3 is CASSDGHGATEAFF. The CDR3 DNA is TGTGCCAGCAGTGATGGCCATGGGGCCACTGAAGCTTTCTTT.

CDR3 loop: CASSSRTGNSPLHF. The DNA for the CDR3 is TGTGCCAGCAGCTCCCGGACAGGGAATTCACCCCTCCACTTT. This rearrangement joins TRBV5-5 to TRBJ1-6, with 8 bases that match TRBD1. This CDR3 has 14 residues. V was clipped by 3 bases and J by 7 bases; unmatched bases: 3. Per germline, CDR1 SGHKS and CDR2 YYEKEE (reference sequence). The complete variable domain, with remaining parts taken from reference TRBV5-5 and TRBJ1-6, reads DAGVTQSPTHLIKTRGQQVTLRCSPISGHKSVSWYQQVLGQGPQFIFQYYEKEERGRGNFPDRFSARQFPNYSSELNVNALLLGDSALYLCASSSRTGNSPLHFGNGTRLTVT.

The rearrangement joins TRBV9 to TRBJ1-4; D is possibly TRBD1 (5 bases). This CDR3 has 14 residues. Per germline, CDR1 SGDLS and CDR2 YYNGEE. Trimming left V 3 bases short and J 0 bases short, with 6 bases between. The CDR3 DNA reads TGTGCCAGCAGCGCGACAGCAACTAATGAAAAACTGTTTTTT. Residues: CASSATATNEKLFF.

J is TRBJ2-1 and V is TRBV2; TRBD1 aligns across 12 bases. J gave up 7 bases and V 6 bases, and 7 bases lay outside the gene matches. The CDR3 totals 15 residues. Germline CDR1 is SNHLY and CDR2 is FYNNEI. The DNA of the CDR3 is TGTGCCAGCAGCGCCGGGACAGGGGGCATGAATGAGCAGTTCTTC. Its protein product is CASSAGTGGMNEQFF.

This sequence joins TRBV28 and TRBJ1-5; TRBD1 matches at 9 bases. V shed 2 bases and J 5 bases; nucleotides not matched to a gene: 4. CDR3 length: 15 residues. Germline CDR1 MDHEN, CDR2 SYDVKM. The CDR3 loop reads CASSLEGQGYQPQHF. The CDR3 nucleotides are TGTGCCAGCAGTTTAGAGGGACAGGGCTATCAGCCCCAGCATTTT.

V and J are TRBV27 and TRBJ2-2, with 10 positions matching TRBD1. V was clipped by 6 bases and J by 6 bases; unmatched bases: 7. The CDR3 contains 15 residues. Looked up from germline, CDR1 is MNHEY and CDR2 is SMNVEV (reference sequence). In nucleotides, the CDR3 is TGTGCCAGCAGAGGGACAGGGGTAAGGGCCGGGGAGCTGTTTTTT. Protein product: CASRGTGVRAGELFF.

This clone was observed a handful of times. The rearrangement joins TRBV7-2 to TRBJ2-1, with TRBD2 identical over 7 bases. The trim removed 7 bases at V and 0 bases at J, leaving 3 bases unmatched. This CDR3 is built from 14 residues. Germline CDR1 and CDR2: SGHTA and FQGNSA. The CDR3 DNA reads as TGTGCCAGCACCCCGGGGGGCTCCTACAATGAGCAGTTCTTC. Translated: CASTPGGSYNEQFF.

A note on this clone: This specimen includes other DNA sequences encoding the same CDR3. The chain employs TRBV9 and TRBJ2-1, with 8 nucleotides matching TRBD2. In germline, CDR1 is SGDLS, CDR2 YYNGEE. After removal of 2 bases from V and 1 base from J, the junction contained 2 bases not matched to a gene. The length of the CDR3 is 15 residues. CDR3 coding DNA: TGTGCCAGCAGCGTGGCGGGGGGATCCTACAATGAGCAGTTCTTC. This sequence encodes CASSVAGGSYNEQFF.

This chain connects TRBV15 to TRBJ1-3; TRBD1 might be the D (6 bases). Germline lookup yields CDR1 LNHNV and CDR2 YYDKDF (reference sequence). The germline V and J ends were trimmed by 0 bases and 0 bases, with 9 bases remaining between them. There are 16 residues in the CDR3. CDR3 sequence: CATSRDRGVSGNTIYF. In nucleotides, the CDR3 is TGTGCCACCAGCAGAGACAGGGGCGTCTCTGGAAACACCATATATTTT. Variable domain in full (rest from reference TRBV15 and TRBJ1-3): DAMVIQNPRYQVTQFGKPVTLSCSQTLNHNVMYWYQQKSSQAPKLLFHYYDKDFNNEADTPDNFQSRRPNTSFCFLDIRSPGLGDTAMYLCATSRDRGVSGNTIYFGEGSWLTVV.

The chain couples TRBV7-9 to TRBJ1-3, with D hard to call. V was shortened by 11 bases and J by 0 bases, with 11 bases between the two germline ends. This CDR3 is built from 13 residues. The germline gives CDR1 SEHNR, CDR2 FQNEAQ (reference sequence). The CDR3 DNA follows: TGTGCCCTGGCCGCCACCTCTGGAAACACCATATATTTT. This codes for CALAATSGNTIYF.

In DNA form, the CDR3 reads TGTGCCAGCATAAGGGGACAGGGGGACACTGAAGCTTTCTTT. Its translation: CASIRGQGDTEAFF. The chain is built from TRBV2 and TRBJ1-1; the match to TRBD1 covers 11 bases. V lost 7 bases to trimming and J lost 3 bases; unmatched junction nucleotides: 4. The CDR3 consists of 14 residues. Per germline, CDR1 SNHLY and CDR2 FYNNEI.

The genes are TRBV11-2 and TRBJ2-7; 7 positions agree with TRBD2. The CDR3 loop spans 15 amino acids. J gave up 7 bases and V 2 bases, and 11 bases lay outside the gene matches. The germline V gene has CDR1 SGHAT and CDR2 FQNNGV. This chain's CDR3 is CASSLSLAGAGEQYF. The CDR3 DNA is TGTGCCAGCAGCTTAAGTTTGGCGGGAGCAGGGGAGCAGTACTTC.